This T cell receptor (beta chain) was recorded in a study of T cell repertoires in cytomegalovirus infection. General observations from the study: Summed public TCR beta family frequency identified CMV carriers bearing the relevant HLA.

Trimming stripped 5 bases from V and 5 bases from J, with 12 bases between. Germline CDR1 reads LNHNV; CDR2 reads YYDKDF (reference sequence). This CDR3 contains 13 residues. MiXCR was run by TCRdb on the reads, yielding one entry per CDR3 protein. The sample holds around 300,000 distinct CDR3 sequences, around 25% seen once. With respect to this clonotype: The antigen is undetermined.

V is TRBV15 and J is TRBJ2-5; maybe TRBD2 (6 bases). Sequenced sample: PBMCs. The TCR originated in a human donor in good health (CMV status not recorded). Some clones in this sample may be carry-over from other donors' samples. The CDR3 DNA follows: TGTGCCACCAGCGGCGGGAATCGTGAGACCCAGTACTTC. Translation: CATSGGNRETQYF.